In this sample, the clone carrying this T cell receptor beta chain turned up a few times. The target antigen is unknown. Germline V gene lookup returns CDR1 SGHVT and CDR2 SQSDAQ. Trimming at V came to 5 bases and at J to 1 base, leaving 6 bases not matched to a gene. The CDR3 runs 15 residues. This sample stems from a study of T cell repertoires in cytomegalovirus infection. Study overall: Matching HLA type and CMV infection were both indicated by public TCR beta signatures.

TCRdb processed the reads anew with MiXCR; each CDR3 protein has one entry. The data contain about a million distinct CDR3 sequences, 31% of them seen just once; the ten biggest clones take up more than 12%. Study-wide points: Within the response measured ex vivo, HLA-C-restricted CMV-specific TCR beta clonotypes were dominant. There were carriers of CMV plus the relevant HLA, and cumulative public TCR beta family frequency identified them.

This sequence was found in a human donor in good health (CMV status not recorded). Some clones in this sample may be carry-over from other donors' samples. This rearrangement joins TRBV7-4 to TRBJ2-5, with TRBD1 identical over 8 bases. Sequenced material: cultured CD8+ T cells from PBMCs, taken from culture after CMV antigen stimulation. The CDR3: CASSPRDRSQETQYF. The CDR3 bases are TGTGCCAGCAGCCCCAGGGACAGGTCCCAAGAGACCCAGTACTTC.